The source of this T cell receptor beta chain is a study of T-cell memory formation after mild COVID-19. Overall study results and limits: The finding that pre-infection memory included some responding clones suggested that cross-reactive memory joined. Still unconfirmed is whether the second-wave clones peaking on day 37 recognized SARS-CoV-2.

MiXCR was run by TCRdb on the 5' RACE reads, yielding one entry per CDR3 protein. The sample carries some 150,000 distinct CDR3 sequences, about 19% recorded once. Germline V gene lookup returns CDR1 SGHRS and CDR2 YFSETQ. CDR3 length: 16 residues. V gave up 4 bases and J gave up 5 bases; unmatched junction bases: 5. A few counts support this clonotype. Its antigen is still unknown. The source is an adult woman who had mild COVID-19 (a few samples of this study predate the infection). Cell type and time point are not known. The sample was PBMCs or a T cell subset sorted from them (not recorded which). The chain links TRBV5-1 to TRBJ2-1; TRBD2 agrees at 14 bases. CDR3 in DNA: TGCGCCAGCAGCCAGGGACTAGCGGGGGACCACAATGAGCAGTTCTTC. This encodes CASSQGLAGDHNEQFF.